A selection of T cell receptor beta chains follows, all from one sample in a study of blood T cells in healthy people across ages. From the 5' RACE reads, TCRdb called clonotypes with MiXCR, one entry per CDR3 protein. The sample carries approximately 830,000 distinct CDR3 sequences, around 62% recorded once. Sequencing input: blood. These receptors were collected from a man aged 25 to 45 in good health. CDR3s include the opening cysteine and the closing phenylalanine or tryptophan. Fields, in order: clone size, J gene, D gene, V gene, CDR3 protein, CDR3 DNA. D genes are given only for firm matches. A clone size is listed for some rows: how often the clone was seen (once, few, many), or a class if it is expanded.

>few|TRBJ2-5|-|TRBV9
CASRPMGRETQYF
TGTGCCAGCAGACCTATGGGGAGAGAGACCCAGTACTTC
>once|TRBJ1-5|TRBD1|TRBV20-1
CSASELTGGGQPQHF
TGCAGTGCTAGCGAATTGACAGGGGGAGGTCAGCCCCAGCATTTT
>-|TRBJ1-4|-|TRBV5-6
CASSSPTVGFNEKLFF
TGTGCCAGCAGCTCCCCGACAGTGGGGTTTAATGAAAAACTGTTTTTT
>many|TRBJ1-2|-|TRBV4-3
CASSQALQGDYGYTF
TGCGCCAGCAGCCAAGCACTCCAGGGAGACTATGGCTACACCTTC
>-|TRBJ2-3|TRBD1|TRBV4-2
CASSQENRGTDTQYF
TGTGCCAGCAGCCAAGAAAACAGGGGGACAGATACGCAGTATTTT
>-|TRBJ1-5|-|TRBV27
CASSPSSRGIHQPQHF
TGTGCCAGCAGTCCCTCCTCCAGGGGAATCCATCAGCCCCAGCATTTT
>many|TRBJ2-7|-|TRBV7-2
CASSPQAGSSYEQYF
TGTGCCAGCAGCCCCCAGGCAGGGAGCTCCTACGAGCAGTACTTC
>-|TRBJ2-7|TRBD2|TRBV29-1
CSARLAGTNEQYF
TGCAGCGCTCGACTAGCGGGTACCAACGAGCAGTACTTC
>-|TRBJ2-1|-|TRBV9
CAGGPGPNNEQFF
TGTGCCGGCGGCCCCGGACCTAACAATGAGCAGTTCTTC
>few|TRBJ2-2|-|TRBV9
CASSVHGGTNTGELFF
TGTGCCAGCAGCGTACACGGGGGAACGAACACCGGGGAGCTGTTTTTT
>-|TRBJ2-7|TRBD1|TRBV29-1
CSVLQGYSYEQYF
TGCAGCGTCCTACAGGGGTACTCCTACGAGCAGTACTTC
>-|TRBJ2-7|-|TRBV7-8
CANSLGGFRFEQYF
TGTGCCAACAGCTTAGGGGGGTTCAGATTCGAGCAGTACTTC
>-|TRBJ2-5|TRBD1|TRBV14
CASSQPTGTGVQETQYF
TGTGCCAGCAGCCAACCTACCGGGACAGGAGTACAAGAGACCCAGTACTTC
>-|TRBJ1-1|-|TRBV4-2
CASSQPGDTEAFF
TGTGCCAGCAGCCAGCCAGGGGACACTGAAGCTTTCTTT
>-|TRBJ2-3|TRBD1|TRBV7-2
CASGQDRVADTQYF
TGTGCCAGCGGCCAGGACAGGGTCGCAGATACGCAGTATTTT
>-|TRBJ1-2|TRBD1|TRBV12-3/TRBV12-4
CASSSGTGFSGYTF
TGTGCCAGCAGTTCCGGGACAGGGTTTAGTGGCTACACCTTC
>-|TRBJ2-5|TRBD2|TRBV20-1
CSASGTSGDQETQYF
TGCAGTGCTAGCGGTACTAGCGGGGACCAAGAGACCCAGTACTTC
>-|TRBJ2-7|-|TRBV11-2
CASSFQNTGAYEQYF
TGTGCCAGCAGCTTCCAGAACACGGGGGCCTACGAGCAGTACTTC
>-|TRBJ2-1|-|TRBV20-1
CSASGQETQFF
TGCAGTGCTAGCGGCCAAGAGACCCAGTTCTTC
>-|TRBJ2-7|-|TRBV21-1
CASSKEEAGGRNEQYF
TGTGCCAGCAGCAAAGAAGAGGCAGGGGGTAGGAACGAGCAGTACTTC
>-|TRBJ2-1|-|TRBV6-6
CASADREEQFF
TGTGCCAGCGCCGATCGGGAGGAGCAGTTCTTC
>-|TRBJ2-1|-|TRBV21-1
CASSRPGLNEQFF
TGTGCCAGCAGCAGACCAGGGTTGAATGAGCAGTTCTTC
>few|TRBJ2-1|TRBD2|TRBV12-3/TRBV12-4
CATRSGGAMLGEQFF
TGTGCCACGAGAAGCGGGGGGGCTATGTTGGGTGAGCAGTTCTTC
>-|TRBJ2-2|-|TRBV6-5
CASSYSKQVGRGPGELFF
TGTGCCAGCAGTTACTCGAAGCAGGTCGGCCGGGGCCCCGGGGAGCTGTTTTTT
>-|TRBJ2-3|-|TRBV14
CASSLRVLSTDTQYF
TGTGCCAGCAGCCTAAGAGTTTTGAGCACAGATACGCAGTATTTT
>-|TRBJ2-7|-|TRBV28
CASSLSRVLNSGYEQYF
TGTGCCAGCAGTTTGTCTAGGGTTTTGAATTCGGGCTACGAGCAGTACTTC
>-|TRBJ2-3|TRBD2|TRBV20-1
CSARVRTSGTDTQYF
TGCAGTGCTAGAGTTCGGACTAGCGGCACAGATACGCAGTATTTT
>once|TRBJ2-7|-|TRBV6-5
CASSWDPSYEQYF
TGTGCCAGCAGCTGGGACCCCTCCTACGAGCAGTACTTC
>-|TRBJ2-1|TRBD1|TRBV13
CACSLNRGRYNEQFF
TGTGCCTGCAGCTTAAACAGGGGGCGATACAATGAGCAGTTCTTC
>-|TRBJ2-3|-|TRBV5-1
CASSVAPTDTQYF
TGCGCCAGCAGCGTGGCACCCACAGATACGCAGTATTTT
>-|TRBJ2-5|-|TRBV10-3
CAITRDLQETQYF
TGTGCCATCACCCGGGATTTGCAAGAGACCCAGTACTTC
>-|TRBJ2-5|TRBD1|TRBV9
CASSVGYRGLSETQYF
TGTGCCAGCAGCGTAGGGTACAGGGGGCTTTCGGAGACCCAGTACTTC
>-|TRBJ2-2|-|TRBV29-1
CSVDGPVDTGELFF
TGCAGCGTTGACGGGCCGGTGGACACCGGGGAGCTGTTTTTT
>few|TRBJ2-6|-|TRBV4-3
CASSQDLTGLGVIGANVLTF
TGCGCCAGCAGCCAAGATCTGACCGGCCTCGGGGTGATTGGGGCCAACGTCCTGACTTTC
>once|TRBJ2-7|TRBD1|TRBV9
CAGSEGQSLYEQYF
TGTGCCGGCAGCGAGGGACAGAGCCTCTACGAGCAGTACTTC
>-|TRBJ2-5|-|TRBV9
CASSVGEGGQETQYF
TGTGCCAGCAGCGTAGGCGAGGGAGGCCAAGAGACCCAGTACTTC
>once|TRBJ2-3|-|TRBV24-1
CATSELGTQQSTDTQYF
TGTGCCACCAGTGAACTTGGGACACAGCAATCCACAGATACGCAGTATTTT
>-|TRBJ2-3|-|TRBV6-2/TRBV6-3
CASSTTGGSDTQYF
TGTGCCAGCAGTACCACTGGGGGAAGTGATACGCAGTATTTT
>many|TRBJ2-5|-|TRBV20-1
CSAERDGALQETQYF
TGCAGTGCCGAAAGGGACGGGGCGTTGCAAGAGACCCAGTACTTC
>-|TRBJ2-1|TRBD1|TRBV29-1
CSVEQGQGSVNEQFF
TGCAGCGTTGAACAAGGACAGGGATCGGTCAATGAGCAGTTCTTC
>-|TRBJ2-3|-|TRBV6-5
CASSDTTRKPQYF
TGTGCCAGCAGTGACACGACTAGGAAGCCGCAGTATTTT
>-|TRBJ2-5|-|TRBV2
CASSETEGTQYF
TGTGCCAGCAGTGAGACCGAGGGGACCCAGTACTTC
>-|TRBJ2-7|-|TRBV4-1
CASNQDRDYEQYF
TGCGCCAGCAACCAAGATCGAGACTACGAGCAGTACTTC
>-|TRBJ2-1|-|TRBV7-9
CASSSRGAEQFF
TGTGCCAGCAGCTCCCGGGGGGCAGAGCAGTTCTTC
>-|TRBJ2-7|TRBD1|TRBV28
CASSLGAGGLDEQYF
TGTGCCAGCAGTTTGGGTGCAGGGGGTTTAGACGAGCAGTACTTC
>-|TRBJ2-1|-|TRBV7-3
CAGSPGMTDGHEQFF
TGTGCCGGCAGCCCGGGGATGACAGACGGGCATGAGCAGTTCTTC
>-|TRBJ2-7|-|TRBV29-1
CSVGEPPLGEQYF
TGCAGCGTTGGAGAACCGCCCCTGGGCGAGCAGTACTTC
>-|TRBJ2-3|-|TRBV4-1
CASSRTLLAADTDTQYF
TGCGCCAGCAGCCGGACGTTGCTCGCGGCCGACACAGATACGCAGTATTTT
>-|TRBJ2-3|-|TRBV9
CASSVAGATFTDTQYF
TGTGCCAGCAGCGTAGCAGGGGCCACCTTCACAGATACGCAGTATTTT
>medium-sized|TRBJ2-7|-|TRBV6-5
CASSSGLYEQYF
TGTGCCAGCAGCTCTGGACTATACGAGCAGTACTTC
>-|TRBJ2-3|-|TRBV7-9
CASIYGGQDTQYF
TGTGCCAGCATCTACGGAGGGCAAGATACGCAGTATTTT
>-|TRBJ2-1|-|TRBV6-2/TRBV6-3
CASSQLAASTYNEQFF
TGTGCCAGCAGTCAGCTGGCAGCAAGCACCTACAATGAGCAGTTCTTC
>-|TRBJ2-7|-|TRBV6-1
CASSEGHTFFSYEQYF
TGTGCCAGCAGTGAGGGCCATACTTTCTTCTCCTACGAGCAGTACTTC
>-|TRBJ2-7|TRBD1|TRBV27
CASSLLSFGQDKYEQYF
TGTGCCAGCAGTTTACTGAGCTTTGGACAGGACAAGTACGAGCAGTACTTC
>once|TRBJ2-3|-|TRBV7-9
CASRGLGVSTDTQYF
TGTGCCAGCCGGGGGCTGGGGGTAAGCACAGATACGCAGTATTTT